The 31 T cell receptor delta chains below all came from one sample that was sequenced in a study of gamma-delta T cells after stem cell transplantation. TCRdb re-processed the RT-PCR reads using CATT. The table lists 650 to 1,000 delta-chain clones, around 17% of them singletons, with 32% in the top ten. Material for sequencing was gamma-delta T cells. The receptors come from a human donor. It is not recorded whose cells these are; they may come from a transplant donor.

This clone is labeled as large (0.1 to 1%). The CDR3 region has the DNA TGTGCCTGTGACTTCAGGTTTGGGGGATCCAGTTGGGATAAACTCATCTTT. This sequence encodes CACDFRFGGSSWDKLIF. The chain links TRDV2 to TRDJ1, with TRDD3 matching over 8 bases. After removal of 3 bases from V and 5 bases from J, the junction contained 16 bases not matched to a gene. Germline CDR1 GEAIGNYY, CDR2 EKD. The CDR3 length is 17 residues.

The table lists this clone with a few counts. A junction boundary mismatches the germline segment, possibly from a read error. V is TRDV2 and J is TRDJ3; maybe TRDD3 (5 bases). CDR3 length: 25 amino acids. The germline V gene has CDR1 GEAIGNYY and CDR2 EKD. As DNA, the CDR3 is TGTGCCTGTGACACCGTGAGTGGCTGGGTGACCCCGCTTCGTTTATCGTCCTGGGACGCCCGACAGATGTTTTTC. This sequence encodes CACDTVSGWVTPLRLSSWDARQMFF.

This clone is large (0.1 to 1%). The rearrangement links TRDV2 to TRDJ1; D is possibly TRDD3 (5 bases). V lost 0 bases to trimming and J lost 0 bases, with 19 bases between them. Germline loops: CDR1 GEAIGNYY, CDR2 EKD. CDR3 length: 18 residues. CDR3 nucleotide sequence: TGTGCCTGTGACACCGTTAGCATTATGGGGAGCAACACCGATAAACTCATCTTT. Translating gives CACDTVSIMGSNTDKLIF.

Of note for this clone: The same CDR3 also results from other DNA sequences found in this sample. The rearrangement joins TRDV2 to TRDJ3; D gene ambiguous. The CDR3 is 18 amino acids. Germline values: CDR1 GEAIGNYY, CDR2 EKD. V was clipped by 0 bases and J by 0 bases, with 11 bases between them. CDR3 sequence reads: CACDTGGAYSWDTRQMFF. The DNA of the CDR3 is TGTGCCTGTGACACCGGCGGGGCCTACTCCTGGGACACCCGACAGATGTTTTTC.

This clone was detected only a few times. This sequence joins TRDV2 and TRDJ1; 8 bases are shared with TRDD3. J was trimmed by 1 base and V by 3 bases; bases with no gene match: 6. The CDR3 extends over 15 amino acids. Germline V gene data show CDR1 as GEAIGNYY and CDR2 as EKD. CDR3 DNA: TGTGCCTGTGACTTGGGGATACTTTGCACCGATAAACTCATCTTT. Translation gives CACDLGILCTDKLIF.

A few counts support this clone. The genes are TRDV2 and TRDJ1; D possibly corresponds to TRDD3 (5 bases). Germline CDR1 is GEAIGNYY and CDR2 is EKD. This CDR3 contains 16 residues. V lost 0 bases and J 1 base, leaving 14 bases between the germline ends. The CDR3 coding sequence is TGTGCCTGTGACACCGTCGGGCGCACTGGCACCGATAAACTCATCTTT. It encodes CACDTVGRTGTDKLIF.

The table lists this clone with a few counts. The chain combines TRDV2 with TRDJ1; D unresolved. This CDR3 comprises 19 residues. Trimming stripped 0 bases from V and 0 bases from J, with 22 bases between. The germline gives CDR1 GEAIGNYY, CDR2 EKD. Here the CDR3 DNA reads TGTGCCTGTGACACCGTTGGTAGGAGGGAAAAAGAGTACACCGATAAACTCATCTTT. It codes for CACDTVGRREKEYTDKLIF.

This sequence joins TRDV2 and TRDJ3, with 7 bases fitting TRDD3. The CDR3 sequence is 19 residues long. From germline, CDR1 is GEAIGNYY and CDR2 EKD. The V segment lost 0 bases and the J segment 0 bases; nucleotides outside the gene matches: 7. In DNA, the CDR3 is TGTGCCTGTGACACCGGGGGGATTTGGGGCTCCTGGGACACCCGACAGATGTTTTTC. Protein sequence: CACDTGGIWGSWDTRQMFF.

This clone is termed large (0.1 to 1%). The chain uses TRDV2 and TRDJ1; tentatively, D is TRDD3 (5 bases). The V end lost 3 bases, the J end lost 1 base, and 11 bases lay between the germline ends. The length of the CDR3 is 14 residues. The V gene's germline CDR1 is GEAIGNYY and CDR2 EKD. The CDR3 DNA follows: TGTGCCTGTGACTCGCTGGGACTCACCGATAAACTCATCTTT. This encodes CACDSLGLTDKLIF.

DNA for the CDR3: TGTGCCCGTCTAAATTTACTGGAGAACCGCGATAAACTCATCTTT. Amino acid sequence: CARLNLLENRDKLIF. J is TRDJ1 and V is TRDV2; perhaps TRDD3 as D (5 bases). Per the germline V gene, CDR1 is GEAIGNYY and CDR2 is EKD. This CDR3 has 15 residues. V shed 9 bases and J shed 4 bases, with 23 bases lying between them.

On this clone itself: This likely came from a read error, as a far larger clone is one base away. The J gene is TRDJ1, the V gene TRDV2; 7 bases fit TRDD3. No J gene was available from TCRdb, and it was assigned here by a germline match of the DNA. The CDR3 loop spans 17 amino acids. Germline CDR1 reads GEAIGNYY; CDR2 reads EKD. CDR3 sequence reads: CACYTVGAPWGTDKLIF. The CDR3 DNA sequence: TGTGCCTGTTACACGGTGGGGGCTCCCTGGGGGACCGATAAACTCATCTTT.

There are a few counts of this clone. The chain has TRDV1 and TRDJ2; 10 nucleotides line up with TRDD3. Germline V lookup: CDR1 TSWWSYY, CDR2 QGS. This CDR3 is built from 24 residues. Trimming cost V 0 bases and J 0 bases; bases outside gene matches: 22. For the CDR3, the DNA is TGTGCTCTTGGGGAACTATTCTCGTTACGACTATACTGGGGGATCGATCCTTTGACAGCACAACTCTTCTTT. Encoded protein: CALGELFSLRLYWGIDPLTAQLFF.

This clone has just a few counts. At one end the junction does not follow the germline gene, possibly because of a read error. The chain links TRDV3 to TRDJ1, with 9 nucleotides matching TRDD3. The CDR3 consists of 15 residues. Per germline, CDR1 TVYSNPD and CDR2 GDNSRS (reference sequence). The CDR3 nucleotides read TGTGCCTTATCTGGGGGATGGGATTACACCGATAAACTCATCTTC. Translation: CALSGGWDYTDKLIF.

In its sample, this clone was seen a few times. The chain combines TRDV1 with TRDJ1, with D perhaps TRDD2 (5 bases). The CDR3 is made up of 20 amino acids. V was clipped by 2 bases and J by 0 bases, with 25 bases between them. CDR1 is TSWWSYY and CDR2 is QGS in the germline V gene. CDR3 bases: TGTGCTCTTGGGGAATGGCCTACAATTGTCCTCCCTCCGTACACCGATAAACTCATCTTT. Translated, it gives CALGEWPTIVLPPYTDKLIF.

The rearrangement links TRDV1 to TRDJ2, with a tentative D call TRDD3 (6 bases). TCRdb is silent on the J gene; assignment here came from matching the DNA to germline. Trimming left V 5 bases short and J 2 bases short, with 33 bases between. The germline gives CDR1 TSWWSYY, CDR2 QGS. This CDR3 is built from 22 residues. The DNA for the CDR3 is TGTGCTCTTGGGAACCCCTTCTGGACTGGGAGATACGCCAAGTCCTTGACAGCACAACTCTTCTTT. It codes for CALGNPFWTGRYAKSLTAQLFF.

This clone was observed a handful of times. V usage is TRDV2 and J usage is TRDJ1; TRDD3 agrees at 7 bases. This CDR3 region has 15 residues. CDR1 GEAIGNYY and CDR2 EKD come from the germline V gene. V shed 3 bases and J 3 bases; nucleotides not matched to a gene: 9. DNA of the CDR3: TGTGCCTGTGACTTACTGGGGATTGGGGCCGATAAACTCATCTTT. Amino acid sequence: CACDLLGIGADKLIF.

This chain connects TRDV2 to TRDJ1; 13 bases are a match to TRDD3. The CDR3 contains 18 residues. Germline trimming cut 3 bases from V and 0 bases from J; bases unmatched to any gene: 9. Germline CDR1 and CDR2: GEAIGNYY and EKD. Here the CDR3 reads CACDHVLGDTRNTDKLIF. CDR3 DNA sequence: TGTGCCTGTGACCACGTACTGGGGGATACGCGTAACACCGATAAACTCATCTTT.

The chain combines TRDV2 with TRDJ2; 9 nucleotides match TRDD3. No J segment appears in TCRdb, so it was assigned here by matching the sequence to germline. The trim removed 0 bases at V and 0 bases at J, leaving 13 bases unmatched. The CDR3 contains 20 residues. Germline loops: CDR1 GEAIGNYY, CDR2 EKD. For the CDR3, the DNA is TGTGCCTGTGACACCGTTAGAACTGGGGGAACCACTCCTTTGACAGCACAACTCTTCTTT. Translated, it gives CACDTVRTGGTTPLTAQLFF.

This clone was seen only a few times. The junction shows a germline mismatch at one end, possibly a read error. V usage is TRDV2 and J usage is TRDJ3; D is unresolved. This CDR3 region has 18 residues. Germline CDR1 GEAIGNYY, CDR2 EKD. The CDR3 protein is CACNTVDSDSWDTRQMFF. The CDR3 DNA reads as TGTGCCTGTAACACCGTGGATTCCGACTCCTGGGACACCCGACAGATGTTTTTC.

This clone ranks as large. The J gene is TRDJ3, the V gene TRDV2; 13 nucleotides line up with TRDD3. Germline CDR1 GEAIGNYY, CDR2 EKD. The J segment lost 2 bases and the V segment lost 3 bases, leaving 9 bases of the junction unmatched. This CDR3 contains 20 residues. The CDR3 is CACDGVLGDTGAWDTRQMFF. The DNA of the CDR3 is TGTGCCTGTGACGGGGTACTGGGGGATACGGGAGCCTGGGACACCCGACAGATGTTTTTC.

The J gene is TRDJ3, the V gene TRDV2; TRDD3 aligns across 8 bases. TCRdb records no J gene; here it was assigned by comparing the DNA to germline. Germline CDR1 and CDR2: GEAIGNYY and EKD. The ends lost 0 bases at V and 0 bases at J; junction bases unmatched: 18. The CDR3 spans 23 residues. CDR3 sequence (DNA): TGTGCCTGTGACACCGTCGAGGGCCCTACTGGGGGCCGCAGCTCCTGGGACACCCGACAGATGTTTTTC. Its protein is CACDTVEGPTGGRSSWDTRQMFF.

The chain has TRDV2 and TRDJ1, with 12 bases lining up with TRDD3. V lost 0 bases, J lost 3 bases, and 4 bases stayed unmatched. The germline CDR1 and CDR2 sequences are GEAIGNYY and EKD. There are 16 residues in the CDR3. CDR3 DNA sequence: TGTGCCTGTGACACCGTACTGGGGGATACCCCCGATAAACTCATCTTT. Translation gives CACDTVLGDTPDKLIF.

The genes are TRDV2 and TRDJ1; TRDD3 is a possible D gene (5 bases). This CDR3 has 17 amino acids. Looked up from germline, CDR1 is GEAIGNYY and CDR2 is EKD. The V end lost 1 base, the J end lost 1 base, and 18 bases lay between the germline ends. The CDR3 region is CACDTVGTRPGTDKLIF. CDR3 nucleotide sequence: TGTGCCTGTGACACGGTGGGGACTCGCCCCGGCACCGATAAACTCATCTTT.

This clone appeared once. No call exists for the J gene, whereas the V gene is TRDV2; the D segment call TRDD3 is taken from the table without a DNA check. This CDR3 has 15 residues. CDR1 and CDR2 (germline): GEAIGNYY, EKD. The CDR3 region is CACDKLGDTSDKLIF. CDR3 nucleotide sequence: TGTGCCTGTGATAAACTGGGGGATACTTCCGATAAGCTCATCTTT.

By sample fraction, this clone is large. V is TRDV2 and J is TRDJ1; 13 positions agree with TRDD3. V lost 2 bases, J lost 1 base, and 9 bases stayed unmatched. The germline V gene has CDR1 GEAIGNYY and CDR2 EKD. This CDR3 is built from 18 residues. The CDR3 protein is CACDITPYWGIRTDKLIF. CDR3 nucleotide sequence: TGTGCCTGTGACATCACCCCCTACTGGGGGATACGCACCGATAAACTCATCTTT.

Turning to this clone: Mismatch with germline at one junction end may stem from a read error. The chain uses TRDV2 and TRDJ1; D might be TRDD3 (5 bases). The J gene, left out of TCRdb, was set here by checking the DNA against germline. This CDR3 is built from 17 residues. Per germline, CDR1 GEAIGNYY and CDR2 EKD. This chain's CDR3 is CACGTLGHTRRTDKLIF. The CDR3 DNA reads TGCGCCTGTGGCACTCTGGGACATACCCGACGGACCGATAAACTCATCTTT.

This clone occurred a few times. This CDR3 is CACDTLGDRTDKLIF. Written as DNA, the CDR3 is TGTGCCTGTGACACCTTGGGGGATAGGACCGATAAACTCATCTTT. This chain joins TRDV2 and TRDJ1, with 9 bases lining up with TRDD3. TCRdb does not report a J gene; here it was assigned by matching the DNA to germline references. J gave up 2 bases and V 0 bases, and 3 bases lay outside the gene matches. This CDR3 contains 15 residues. Germline assignment: CDR1 GEAIGNYY and CDR2 EKD.

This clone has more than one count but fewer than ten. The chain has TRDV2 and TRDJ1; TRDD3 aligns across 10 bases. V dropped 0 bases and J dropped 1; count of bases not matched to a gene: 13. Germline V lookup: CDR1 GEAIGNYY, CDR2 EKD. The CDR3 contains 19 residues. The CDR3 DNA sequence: TGTGCCTGTGACACCGTTGACTACGGGGGATACGCGGGCACCGATAAACTCATCTTT. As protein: CACDTVDYGGYAGTDKLIF.

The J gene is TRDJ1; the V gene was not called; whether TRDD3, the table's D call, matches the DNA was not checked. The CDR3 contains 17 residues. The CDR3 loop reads CACDVLKGDIVSGKLIF. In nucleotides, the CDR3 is TGTGCCTGTGACGTCCTAAAGGGGGATATTGTATCCGGTAAACTCATCTTT.

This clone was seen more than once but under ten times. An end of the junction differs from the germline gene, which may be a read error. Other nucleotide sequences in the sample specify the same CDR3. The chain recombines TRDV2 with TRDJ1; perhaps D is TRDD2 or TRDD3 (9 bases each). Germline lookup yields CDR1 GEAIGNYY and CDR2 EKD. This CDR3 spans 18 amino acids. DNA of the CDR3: TGTGCCCGTGACAGCCTTCCTACTTCTGGGGGATCAGGTCATAAACTCATCTTT. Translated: CARDSLPTSGGSGHKLIF.

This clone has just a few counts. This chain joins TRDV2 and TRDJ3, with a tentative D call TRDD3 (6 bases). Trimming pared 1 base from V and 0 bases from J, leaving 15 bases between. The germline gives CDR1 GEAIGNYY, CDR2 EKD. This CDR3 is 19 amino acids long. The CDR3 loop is CACDTGGLRSSWDTRQMFF. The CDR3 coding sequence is TGTGCCTGTGACACGGGGGGACTACGGAGCTCCTGGGACACCCGACAGATGTTTTTC.